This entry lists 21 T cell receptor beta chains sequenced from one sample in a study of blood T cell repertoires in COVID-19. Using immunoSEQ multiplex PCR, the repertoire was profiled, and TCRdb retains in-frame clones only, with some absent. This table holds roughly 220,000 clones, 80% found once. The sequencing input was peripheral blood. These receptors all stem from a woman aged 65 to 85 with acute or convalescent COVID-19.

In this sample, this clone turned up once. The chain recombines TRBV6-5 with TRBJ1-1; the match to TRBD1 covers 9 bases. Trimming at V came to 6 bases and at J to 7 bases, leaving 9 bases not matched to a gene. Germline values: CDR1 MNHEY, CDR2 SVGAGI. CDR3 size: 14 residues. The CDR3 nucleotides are TGTGCCAGCAGACCGGGACAGGGTTTCGGTGAAGCTTTCTTT. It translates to CASRPGQGFGEAFF.

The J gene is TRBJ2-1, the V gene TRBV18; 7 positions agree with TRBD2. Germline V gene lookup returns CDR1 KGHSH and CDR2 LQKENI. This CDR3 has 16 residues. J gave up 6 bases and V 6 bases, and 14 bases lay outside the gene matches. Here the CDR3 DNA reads TGTGCCAGCTCTCCCATGGCGCGGGGAGGGTTCAATGAGCAGTTCTTC. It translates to CASSPMARGGFNEQFF.

The CDR3 sequence is CASSFPNSYEQYF. Here the CDR3 DNA reads TGTGCCAGCAGTTTTCCTAACTCCTACGAGCAGTACTTC. V and J are TRBV12-3 or TRBV12-4 and TRBJ2-7; no firm D call. The CDR3 covers 13 residues. V lost 3 bases and J lost 0, with 6 bases in between.

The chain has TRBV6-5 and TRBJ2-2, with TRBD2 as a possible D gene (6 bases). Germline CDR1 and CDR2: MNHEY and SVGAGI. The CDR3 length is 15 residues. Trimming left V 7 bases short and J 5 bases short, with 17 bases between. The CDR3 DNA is TGTGCCAGCACCTCAGGGCGGGGCAGGACCGGGGAGCTGTTTTTT. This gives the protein CASTSGRGRTGELFF.

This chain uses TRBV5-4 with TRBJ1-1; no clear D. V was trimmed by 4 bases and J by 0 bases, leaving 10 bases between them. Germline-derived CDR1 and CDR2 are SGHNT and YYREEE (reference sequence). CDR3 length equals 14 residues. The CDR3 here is CASSRQPMNTEAFF. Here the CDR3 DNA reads TGTGCCAGCAGCAGACAACCCATGAACACTGAAGCTTTCTTT.

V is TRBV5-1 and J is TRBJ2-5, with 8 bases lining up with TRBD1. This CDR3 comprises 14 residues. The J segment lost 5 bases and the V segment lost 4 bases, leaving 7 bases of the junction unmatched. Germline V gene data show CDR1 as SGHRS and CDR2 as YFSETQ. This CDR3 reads CASSPRTGRETQYF. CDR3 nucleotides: TGCGCCAGCAGCCCCAGGACAGGGCGGGAGACCCAGTACTTC.

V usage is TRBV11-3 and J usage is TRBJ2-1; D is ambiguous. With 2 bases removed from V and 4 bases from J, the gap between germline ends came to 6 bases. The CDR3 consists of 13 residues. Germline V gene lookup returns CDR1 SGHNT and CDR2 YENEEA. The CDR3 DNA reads TGTGCCAGCAGCTTAACAGCATACAATGAGCAGTTCTTC. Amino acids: CASSLTAYNEQFF.

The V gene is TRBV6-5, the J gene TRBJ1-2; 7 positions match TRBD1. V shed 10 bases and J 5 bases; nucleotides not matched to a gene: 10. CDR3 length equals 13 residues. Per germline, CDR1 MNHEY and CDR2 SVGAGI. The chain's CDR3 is CATWEEGAYGYTF. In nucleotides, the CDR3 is TGTGCCACCTGGGAAGAGGGGGCTTATGGCTACACCTTC.

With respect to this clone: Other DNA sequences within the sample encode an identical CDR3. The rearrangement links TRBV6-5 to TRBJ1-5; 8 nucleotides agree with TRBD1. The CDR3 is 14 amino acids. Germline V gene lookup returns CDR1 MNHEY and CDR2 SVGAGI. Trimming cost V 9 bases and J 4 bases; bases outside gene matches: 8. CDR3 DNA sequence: TGTGCCAGTACCGGGACAGGAGGTAATCAGCCCCAGCATTTT. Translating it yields CASTGTGGNQPQHF.

This chain's CDR3 is CASTGTDTQYF. The CDR3 coding sequence is TGTGCCAGCACGGGCACAGATACGCAGTATTTT. This chain uses TRBV12-3 or TRBV12-4 with TRBJ2-3; the D is unclear. V gave up 7 bases and J gave up 1 base, with 3 bases separating them. CDR3 length: 11 residues.

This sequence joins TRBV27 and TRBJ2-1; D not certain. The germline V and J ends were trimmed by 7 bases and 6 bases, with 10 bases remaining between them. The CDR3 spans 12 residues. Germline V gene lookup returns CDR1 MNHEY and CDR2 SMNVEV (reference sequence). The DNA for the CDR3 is TGTGCCAGCAATAACCGGGTCAATGAGCAGTTCTTC. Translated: CASNNRVNEQFF.

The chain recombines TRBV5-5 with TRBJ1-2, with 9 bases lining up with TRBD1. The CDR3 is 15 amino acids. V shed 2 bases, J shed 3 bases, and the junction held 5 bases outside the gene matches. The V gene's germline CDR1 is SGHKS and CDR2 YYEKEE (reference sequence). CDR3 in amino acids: CASSFTGGGDYGYTF. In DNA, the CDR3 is TGTGCCAGCAGCTTCACAGGGGGCGGGGACTATGGCTACACCTTC.

CDR3 residues: CASSLSGYSNQPQHF. The DNA of the CDR3 is TGTGCCAGCAGTTTAAGCGGGTACAGCAATCAGCCCCAGCATTTT. The gene calls are TRBV28 and TRBJ1-5; D unclear. Trimming stripped 2 bases from V and 1 base from J, with 9 bases between. Germline assignment: CDR1 MDHEN and CDR2 SYDVKM. The CDR3 length is 15 residues.

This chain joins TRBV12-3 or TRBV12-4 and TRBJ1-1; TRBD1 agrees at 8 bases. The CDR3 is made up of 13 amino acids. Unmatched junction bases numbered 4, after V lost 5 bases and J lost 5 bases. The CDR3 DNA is TGTGCCAGCAGTACCCGGGACAGGACTGAAGCTTTCTTT. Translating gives CASSTRDRTEAFF.

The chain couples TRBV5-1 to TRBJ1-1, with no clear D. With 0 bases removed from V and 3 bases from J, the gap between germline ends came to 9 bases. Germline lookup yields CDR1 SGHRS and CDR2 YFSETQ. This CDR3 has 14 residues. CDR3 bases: TGCGCCAGCAGCTTGGCCGGCAGGCACACTGAAGCTTTCTTT. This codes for CASSLAGRHTEAFF.

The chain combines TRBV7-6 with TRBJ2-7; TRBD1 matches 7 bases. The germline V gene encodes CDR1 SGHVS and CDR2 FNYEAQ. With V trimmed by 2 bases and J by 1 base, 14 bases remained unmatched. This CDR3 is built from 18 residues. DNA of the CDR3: TGTGCCAGCAGCTTACCACGTTACGGACAGGTCCAATCCTACGAGCAGTACTTC. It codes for CASSLPRYGQVQSYEQYF.

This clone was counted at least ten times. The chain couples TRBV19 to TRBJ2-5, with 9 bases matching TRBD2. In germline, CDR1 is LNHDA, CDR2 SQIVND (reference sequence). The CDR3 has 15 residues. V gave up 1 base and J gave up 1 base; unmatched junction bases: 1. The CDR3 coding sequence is TGTGCCAGTAGTATAGGCGGGAGGGTCCAAGAGACCCAGTACTTC. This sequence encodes CASSIGGRVQETQYF.

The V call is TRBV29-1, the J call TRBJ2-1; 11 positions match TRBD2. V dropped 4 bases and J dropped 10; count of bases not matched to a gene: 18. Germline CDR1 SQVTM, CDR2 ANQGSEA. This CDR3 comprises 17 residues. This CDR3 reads CSVVLTSGNEYFDEQFF. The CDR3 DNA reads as TGCAGCGTTGTTCTGACTAGCGGGAATGAGTATTTCGACGAGCAGTTCTTC.

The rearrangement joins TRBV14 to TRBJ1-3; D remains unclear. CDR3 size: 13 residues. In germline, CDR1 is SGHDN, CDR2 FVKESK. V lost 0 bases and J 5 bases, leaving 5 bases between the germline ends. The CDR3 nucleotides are TGTGCCAGCAGCCAAGATCGTAGAAACACCATATATTTT. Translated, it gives CASSQDRRNTIYF.

This CDR3 is CASSFGQGPLGGYTF. Here the CDR3 DNA reads TGTGCCAGCAGCTTCGGACAGGGTCCGTTAGGTGGCTACACCTTC. The chain has TRBV5-4 and TRBJ1-2; 8 nucleotides line up with TRBD1. The CDR3 is 15 amino acids. J gave up 7 bases and V 2 bases, and 10 bases lay outside the gene matches. The germline CDR1 and CDR2 sequences are SGHNT and YYREEE (reference sequence).

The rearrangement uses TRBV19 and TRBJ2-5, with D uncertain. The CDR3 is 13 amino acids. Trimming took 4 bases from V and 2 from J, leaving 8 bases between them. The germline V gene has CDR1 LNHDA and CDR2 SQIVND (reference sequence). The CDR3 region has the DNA TGTGCCAGTAGTACAGTGACACAAGAGACCCAGTACTTC. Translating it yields CASSTVTQETQYF.